These T cell receptor beta chains were read from a single sample in a study of OX40 agonist ivuxolimab in advanced cancers. Some clones are missing from TCRdb's copy, which holds only in-frame ones; the method was immunoSEQ multiplex PCR. The sample includes tens of thousands of clones, around 90% of them seen just once. The material sequenced was CD4+ or CD8+ T cells sorted from blood, taken in a trial of the OX40 agonist ivuxolimab. All receptors derive from an adult with an advanced solid tumor such as melanoma, head and neck, liver or kidney cancer. Each CDR3 is given with its conserved first and last residue. Fields, in order: D gene, V gene, J gene, clone size, CDR3 protein, CDR3 DNA. The D gene is left open where the match is weak. Expanded clones get a size class; other rows say once, few or many, or leave the size out.

d_gene: TRBD1; v_gene: TRBV30; j_gene: TRBJ2-1; abundance: -; CDR3aa: CAWSVKDREGRQFF; CDR3nt: TGTGCCTGGAGTGTTAAGGACAGGGAAGGGAGGCAGTTCTTC
d_gene: TRBD2; v_gene: TRBV7-9; j_gene: TRBJ2-3; abundance: -; CDR3aa: CASSLVSLADGDTQYF; CDR3nt: TGTGCCAGCAGCTTAGTTAGTCTAGCGGATGGGGATACGCAGTATTTT
d_gene: -; v_gene: TRBV7-8; j_gene: TRBJ1-6; abundance: -; CDR3aa: CASSSRGRGNSPLHF; CDR3nt: TGTGCCAGCAGCTCTAGGGGTCGGGGAAATTCACCCCTCCACTTT
d_gene: -; v_gene: TRBV7-9; j_gene: TRBJ2-1; abundance: few; CDR3aa: CASIQTDNEQFF; CDR3nt: TGTGCCAGCATCCAGACGGACAATGAGCAGTTCTTC
d_gene: -; v_gene: TRBV19; j_gene: TRBJ2-2; abundance: -; CDR3aa: CASSMGGLGGELFF; CDR3nt: TGTGCCAGTAGTATGGGGGGCCTTGGCGGGGAGCTGTTTTTT
d_gene: -; v_gene: TRBV5-1; j_gene: TRBJ1-2; abundance: -; CDR3aa: CASSEIDSVDYGYTF; CDR3nt: TGCGCCAGCAGCGAAATCGACAGCGTTGACTATGGCTACACCTTC
d_gene: -; v_gene: TRBV6-5; j_gene: TRBJ1-1; abundance: once; CDR3aa: CASSYSRGVNTEAFF; CDR3nt: TGTGCCAGCAGTTACTCCCGGGGGGTGAACACTGAAGCTTTCTTT
d_gene: TRBD1; v_gene: TRBV4-1; j_gene: TRBJ2-1; abundance: -; CDR3aa: CASSPHAFDRGYLNEQFF; CDR3nt: TGCGCCAGCAGCCCGCATGCCTTTGACAGGGGGTATCTTAATGAGCAGTTCTTC
d_gene: TRBD1; v_gene: TRBV6-5; j_gene: TRBJ2-2; abundance: -; CDR3aa: CASSIQGVGGELFF; CDR3nt: TGTGCCAGCAGCATACAGGGGGTAGGCGGGGAGCTGTTTTTT
d_gene: -; v_gene: TRBV6-1; j_gene: TRBJ2-1; abundance: -; CDR3aa: CASSEAFQQGHEQFF; CDR3nt: TGTGCCAGCAGCGAAGCCTTTCAGCAGGGACATGAGCAGTTCTTC
d_gene: TRBD1; v_gene: TRBV4-1; j_gene: TRBJ2-2; abundance: -; CDR3aa: CASSQEGTANTGELFF; CDR3nt: TGCGCCAGCAGCCAAGAGGGGACAGCGAACACCGGGGAGCTGTTTTTT
d_gene: TRBD2; v_gene: TRBV27; j_gene: TRBJ2-1; abundance: -; CDR3aa: CASSFWRGGYNEQFF; CDR3nt: TGTGCCAGCAGTTTTTGGCGGGGGGGTTACAATGAGCAGTTCTTC
d_gene: -; v_gene: TRBV7-8; j_gene: TRBJ1-2; abundance: -; CDR3aa: CASSSAPGSSHGYTF; CDR3nt: TGTGCCAGCAGCTCAGCCCCAGGGAGTTCCCATGGCTACACCTTC
d_gene: TRBD1; v_gene: TRBV18; j_gene: TRBJ2-2; abundance: -; CDR3aa: CASSPYRDRGRNTGELFF; CDR3nt: TGTGCCAGCTCACCATACCGGGACAGGGGCCGAAACACCGGGGAGCTGTTTTTT
d_gene: TRBD2; v_gene: TRBV6-6; j_gene: TRBJ2-3; abundance: -; CDR3aa: CASTRLAGYLTDTQYF; CDR3nt: TGTGCCAGCACCCGACTAGCGGGATACCTCACAGATACGCAGTATTTT
d_gene: -; v_gene: TRBV7-9; j_gene: TRBJ2-7; abundance: large; CDR3aa: CASSLEHSPQPYEQYF; CDR3nt: TGTGCCAGCAGCTTAGAACATTCACCCCAGCCCTACGAGCAGTACTTC
d_gene: TRBD1; v_gene: TRBV7-9; j_gene: TRBJ2-4; abundance: -; CDR3aa: CASSTGTGGDIQYF; CDR3nt: TGTGCCAGCAGTACCGGGACAGGGGGTGACATTCAGTACTTC
d_gene: TRBD1; v_gene: TRBV19; j_gene: TRBJ1-1; abundance: -; CDR3aa: CATETGTEAFF; CDR3nt: TGTGCCACCGAGACAGGGACTGAAGCTTTCTTT
d_gene: -; v_gene: TRBV5-1; j_gene: TRBJ2-2; abundance: few; CDR3aa: CASSLEGVGGATNTGELFF; CDR3nt: TGCGCCAGCAGCTTGGAGGGAGTTGGAGGGGCGACGAACACCGGGGAGCTGTTTTTT
d_gene: -; v_gene: TRBV5-5; j_gene: TRBJ1-5; abundance: -; CDR3aa: CASSLSAGRPQPF; CDR3nt: TGTGCCAGCAGCTTGTCCGCGGGTCGGCCCCAGCCTTTT
d_gene: -; v_gene: TRBV19; j_gene: TRBJ1-2; abundance: once; CDR3aa: CASRQTEEGGYTF; CDR3nt: TGTGCCAGTAGACAGACAGAAGAAGGTGGCTACACCTTC
d_gene: -; v_gene: TRBV28; j_gene: TRBJ2-3; abundance: -; CDR3aa: CASSFRGLHTDTQYF; CDR3nt: TGTGCCAGCAGTTTTAGGGGACTCCACACAGATACGCAGTATTTT
d_gene: TRBD1; v_gene: TRBV30; j_gene: TRBJ1-5; abundance: -; CDR3aa: CAWGPGTGAQPQHF; CDR3nt: TGTGCCTGGGGGCCCGGGACAGGGGCTCAGCCCCAGCATTTT
d_gene: TRBD2; v_gene: TRBV7-6; j_gene: TRBJ2-3; abundance: -; CDR3aa: CASSSRTSGGAFTDTQYF; CDR3nt: TGTGCCAGCAGTTCTCGGACTAGCGGGGGGGCCTTTACAGATACGCAGTATTTT
d_gene: TRBD2; v_gene: TRBV6-1; j_gene: TRBJ2-1; abundance: -; CDR3aa: CASRRRGAANEQFF; CDR3nt: TGTGCCAGCAGGAGGCGGGGGGCGGCCAATGAGCAGTTCTTC
d_gene: -; v_gene: TRBV19; j_gene: TRBJ1-1; abundance: -; CDR3aa: CASSINSDYTEAFF; CDR3nt: TGTGCCAGTAGTATCAACAGTGACTACACTGAAGCTTTCTTT
d_gene: -; v_gene: TRBV4-1; j_gene: TRBJ1-4; abundance: few; CDR3aa: CASTAATNEKLFF; CDR3nt: TGCGCCAGCACGGCCGCAACTAATGAAAAACTGTTTTTT
d_gene: -; v_gene: TRBV5-1; j_gene: TRBJ1-4; abundance: once; CDR3aa: CASSLLTGRGVTNEKLFF; CDR3nt: TGCGCCAGCAGCCTATTAACAGGGCGGGGGGTAACTAATGAAAAACTGTTTTTT
d_gene: TRBD1; v_gene: TRBV6-5; j_gene: TRBJ1-3; abundance: -; CDR3aa: CASSAGGSGNTIYF; CDR3nt: TGTGCCAGCAGTGCAGGGGGTTCTGGAAACACCATATATTTT
d_gene: -; v_gene: TRBV7-9; j_gene: TRBJ2-5; abundance: -; CDR3aa: CASSPGLKETQYF; CDR3nt: TGTGCCAGCAGCCCGGGACTGAAAGAGACCCAGTACTTC
d_gene: TRBD1; v_gene: TRBV5-1; j_gene: TRBJ1-5; abundance: -; CDR3aa: CASSPGPGQGIDQPQHF; CDR3nt: TGCGCCAGCAGCCCGGGCCCCGGACAGGGAATCGATCAGCCCCAGCATTTT
d_gene: TRBD2; v_gene: TRBV6-1; j_gene: TRBJ2-7; abundance: -; CDR3aa: CASSETSGAVYEQYF; CDR3nt: TGTGCCAGCAGTGAAACTAGCGGGGCAGTATACGAGCAGTACTTC
d_gene: -; v_gene: TRBV7-3; j_gene: TRBJ1-4; abundance: once; CDR3aa: CASSLNRVTNEKLFF; CDR3nt: TGTGCCAGCAGCTTAAACAGGGTAACTAATGAAAAACTGTTTTTT
d_gene: -; v_gene: TRBV4-1; j_gene: TRBJ2-4; abundance: -; CDR3aa: CASSQVKAERGIQYF; CDR3nt: TGCGCCAGCAGCCAAGTGAAGGCAGAGAGGGGCATTCAGTACTTC
d_gene: -; v_gene: TRBV7-2; j_gene: TRBJ1-1; abundance: -; CDR3aa: CASSLGWKNTEAFF; CDR3nt: TGTGCCAGCAGCTTAGGGTGGAAAAACACTGAAGCTTTCTTT
d_gene: -; v_gene: TRBV4-1; j_gene: TRBJ1-5; abundance: -; CDR3aa: CASSSGLNQPQHF; CDR3nt: TGCGCCAGCAGCTCGGGACTGAATCAGCCCCAGCATTTT
d_gene: -; v_gene: TRBV6-6; j_gene: TRBJ1-3; abundance: -; CDR3aa: CASSTQGHSGNTIYF; CDR3nt: TGTGCTAGCAGTACACAGGGCCACTCTGGAAACACCATATATTTT
d_gene: TRBD1; v_gene: TRBV29-1; j_gene: TRBJ2-1; abundance: -; CDR3aa: CSVGQGNEQFF; CDR3nt: TGCAGCGTTGGACAGGGGAATGAGCAGTTCTTC
d_gene: -; v_gene: TRBV6-4; j_gene: TRBJ1-5; abundance: -; CDR3aa: CASSLFSNQPQHF; CDR3nt: TGTGCCAGCAGCCTCTTTAGCAATCAGCCCCAGCATTTT
d_gene: TRBD2; v_gene: TRBV6-1; j_gene: TRBJ2-5; abundance: -; CDR3aa: CASSEGGSGAETQYF; CDR3nt: TGTGCCAGCAGTGAAGGTGGTAGCGGGGCTGAGACCCAGTACTTC
d_gene: -; v_gene: TRBV5-5; j_gene: TRBJ1-2; abundance: -; CDR3aa: CASSLGATRDYGYTF; CDR3nt: TGTGCCAGCAGCTTGGGTGCGACAAGGGACTATGGCTACACCTTC
d_gene: TRBD2; v_gene: TRBV5-8; j_gene: TRBJ2-2; abundance: -; CDR3aa: CASSLLSGDDTGELFF; CDR3nt: TGTGCCAGCAGCTTGCTCAGCGGGGATGACACCGGGGAGCTGTTTTTT
d_gene: -; v_gene: TRBV7-3; j_gene: TRBJ2-1; abundance: -; CDR3aa: CASSSLTNNEQFF; CDR3nt: TGTGCCAGCAGCTCCCTCACGAACAATGAGCAGTTCTTC
d_gene: -; v_gene: TRBV11-3; j_gene: TRBJ1-1; abundance: -; CDR3aa: CASSRTPNTEAFF; CDR3nt: TGTGCCAGCAGCCGGACGCCCAACACTGAAGCTTTCTTT